This is a list of T cell receptor beta chains from one sample in a study of vaccination effects on CD4 cells after COVID-19. These TCRs' antigens remain unknown. Clones were sequenced by immunoSEQ multiplex PCR, and TCRdb holds only the in-frame ones, with some missing. Of under 35,000 clones in the sample, 55% to 85% were seen once. The sample in question was CD4+ T cells from PBMCs cultured with HCoV-NL63 spike peptides, obtained after COVID-19 vaccination. All receptors come from a human donor who received a COVID-19 vaccine. Each CDR3 is given with its conserved first and last residue. The D gene is left open where the match is weak. The size of a clone is reported for some rows only, either as once, few or many, or as a class for expanded clones.

size | J | D | V | DNA | CDR3
. | TRBJ2-7 | . | TRBV29-1 | TGCAGCGTGGAACGGGGATCTGGGTCCTACGAGCAGTACTTC | CSVERGSGSYEQYF
once | TRBJ1-1 | . | TRBV5-6 | TGTGCCAGCAGCTTGGGGTCCACGGCGCCAGCTTTCTTT | CASSLGSTAPAFF
once | TRBJ2-3 | . | TRBV6-1 | TGTGCCAGCAGTGAAACAGCCCGTACTGACACAGATACGCAGTATTTT | CASSETARTDTDTQYF
. | TRBJ2-7 | TRBD2 | TRBV4-1 | TGCGCCAGCAGCCAGATGACTAGCGGGGGATACGAGCAGTACTTC | CASSQMTSGGYEQYF
. | TRBJ2-6 | TRBD1 | TRBV24-1 | TGTGCCACCAGGAACCGGGACAGGGAATCTGGGGCCAACGTCCTGACTTTC | CATRNRDRESGANVLTF
few | TRBJ1-1 | TRBD1 | TRBV2 | TGTGCCACCGGACAGGAAGTTATGAACACTGAAGCTTTCTTT | CATGQEVMNTEAFF
. | TRBJ2-3 | . | TRBV24-1 | TGTGCCACCAGTGATTTGTACGGGGCGGCAGATACGCAGTATTTT | CATSDLYGAADTQYF
few | TRBJ1-2 | . | TRBV5-4 | TGTGCCAGCAGCCGAACTGACGGATACTATGGCTACACCTTC | CASSRTDGYYGYTF
. | TRBJ2-5 | . | TRBV3-1/TRBV3-2 | TGTGCCAGCAGCCAAGAGGGAGGCCAAGAGACCCAGTACTTC | CASSQEGGQETQYF
. | TRBJ1-3 | . | TRBV14 | TGTGCCAGCAGCTACGTCCGGGGCTCTGGAAACACCATATATTTT | CASSYVRGSGNTIYF
few | TRBJ2-7 | . | TRBV15 | TGTGCCACCTCGAAAGGGTCCTACGAGCAGTACTTC | CATSKGSYEQYF
. | TRBJ1-5 | . | TRBV10-3 | TGTGCCATCAGTGGACCAACACCCAATCAGCCCCAGCATTTT | CAISGPTPNQPQHF
. | TRBJ1-1 | . | TRBV2 | TGTGCCAGCAGTGCCGGGAACACTGAAGCTTTCTTT | CASSAGNTEAFF
few | TRBJ1-6 | . | TRBV5-1 | TGCGCCAGCAGCTTGGGCAGGGGTAATTCACCCCTCCACTTT | CASSLGRGNSPLHF
few | TRBJ2-5 | . | TRBV7-8 | TGTGCCAGCAGCTTAGCACAGCAAGAGACCCAGTACTTC | CASSLAQQETQYF
. | TRBJ1-5 | TRBD1 | TRBV4-1 | TGCGCCAGCAGTCGTATCGCGGGACAGAGCAATCAGCCCCAGCATTTT | CASSRIAGQSNQPQHF
. | TRBJ1-3 | . | TRBV4-2 | TGTGCCAGCAGCCAAGGTCACGGTACCGCGATACGTCGAAACACCATATATTTT | CASSQGHGTAIRRNTIYF
medium-sized | TRBJ2-2 | . | TRBV6-4 | TGTGCCAGCAGTGAAGAGGACACCGGGGAGCTGTTTTTT | CASSEEDTGELFF
. | TRBJ2-1 | TRBD2 | TRBV2 | TGTGCGAGCGGGGGAAACGAGCAGTTCTTC | CASGGNEQFF
. | TRBJ1-1 | . | TRBV5-1 | TGCGCCAGCAGCCGTGGGCGCAACCTGCCCGAAAACACTGAAGCTTTCTTT | CASSRGRNLPENTEAFF
. | TRBJ1-5 | . | TRBV6-5 | TGTGCCAGTCAAAGGGCCAGGGTTAATCAGCCCCAGCATTTT | CASQRARVNQPQHF
. | TRBJ2-7 | . | TRBV3-1/TRBV3-2 | TGTGCCAGCAGCCACCGTCCCGGGGCCCCCACCTACGAGCAGTACTTC | CASSHRPGAPTYEQYF
. | TRBJ1-3 | . | TRBV3-1/TRBV3-2 | TGTGCCAGCAGCCAAGTTCTTCAGGGGAGTGGAAACACCATATATTTT | CASSQVLQGSGNTIYF
. | TRBJ2-7 | . | TRBV5-1 | TGCGCCAGCAGTCCCGGGGCCCAAGGGCACGAGCAGTACTTC | CASSPGAQGHEQYF
. | TRBJ2-1 | TRBD2 | TRBV18 | TGTGCCAGCTCACCACAGCTAGCGGGGGTGGATGAGCAGTTCTTC | CASSPQLAGVDEQFF
. | TRBJ1-3 | TRBD1 | TRBV27 | TGTGCCAGCAGCCAGACAGGGGCCGGAAACACCATATATTTT | CASSQTGAGNTIYF
. | TRBJ1-1 | . | TRBV20-1 | TGCAGTGCTAGAGATCTTGATTTTTTCTTT | CSARDLDFFF
. | TRBJ2-1 | . | TRBV10-3 | TGTGCCATCAGGGCCGCGGGGACCTCCTACAATGAGCAGTTCTTC | CAIRAAGTSYNEQFF
. | TRBJ2-7 | . | TRBV13 | TGTGCCAGCAGCTTGACAATCAGCGGAAACGTCTCCTACGAGCAGTACTTC | CASSLTISGNVSYEQYF
. | TRBJ2-1 | TRBD1 | TRBV5-4 | TGTGCCAGCACGGAAGGGGGCCTGTACAATGAGCAGTTCTTC | CASTEGGLYNEQFF
. | TRBJ2-1 | . | TRBV11-2 | TGTGCCAGCAGCTTAGCGGGTGGGACTTCACACGAGCAGTTCTTC | CASSLAGGTSHEQFF
. | TRBJ2-1 | TRBD1 | TRBV7-2 | TGTGCCAGCAGCTCGGACAGGGGGTCCTACAATGAGCAGTTCTTC | CASSSDRGSYNEQFF
. | TRBJ1-3 | . | TRBV25-1 | TGTGCCAGCAGGGGTTCTGGAAACACCATATATTTT | CASRGSGNTIYF
. | TRBJ1-2 | . | TRBV2 | TGTGCCAGCAGCTGGTCTGCCGAAGCCTCTTATGGCTACACCTTC | CASSWSAEASYGYTF
once | TRBJ2-1 | . | TRBV19 | TGTGCCAGTAGTAGGAACAAAATTAATGAGCAGTTCTTC | CASSRNKINEQFF
. | TRBJ1-3 | . | TRBV10-3 | TGTGCCATCAGGGAGGGTTCTGGAAACACCATATATTTT | CAIREGSGNTIYF
few | TRBJ1-3 | . | TRBV5-5 | TGTGCCAGCAGCTTGGCGGGGGCTGGAAACACCATATATTTT | CASSLAGAGNTIYF
. | TRBJ2-7 | TRBD2 | TRBV4-1 | TGCGCCAGCAGCCAACCCACTAGCGGGAGCTCCTACGAGCAGTACTTC | CASSQPTSGSSYEQYF
. | TRBJ1-1 | . | TRBV5-1 | TGCGCCAGCAGCTTCGATATGAACACTGAAGCTTTCTTT | CASSFDMNTEAFF
once | TRBJ2-5 | TRBD2 | TRBV10-1 | TGCGCCAGCAGCCCCGGGACTAGCGGCCAAGAGACCCAGTACTTC | CASSPGTSGQETQYF
. | TRBJ1-4 | TRBD1 | TRBV19 | TGTGCCACGGAAAAGGAGGGGACAGCAACTAATGAAAAACTGTTTTTT | CATEKEGTATNEKLFF
. | TRBJ2-5 | . | TRBV10-3 | TGTGCCATCAGTGAGCGGGCAATCAATGTAGAGACCCAGTACTTC | CAISERAINVETQYF
. | TRBJ1-2 | . | TRBV4-1 | TGCGCCAGCAGCCAAGGAGCCAACAGGAGAAGCGGCACCTTC | CASSQGANRRSGTF
. | TRBJ2-7 | . | TRBV11-2 | TGTGCCAGCAGCACTCGTTTATCACCTTCCTACGAGCAGTACTTC | CASSTRLSPSYEQYF
. | TRBJ1-5 | TRBD1 | TRBV4-1 | TGCGCCAGCAGCTCTCCGGGACAGGGGGCCAGACAGCCCCAGCATTTT | CASSSPGQGARQPQHF
few | TRBJ2-7 | TRBD2 | TRBV5-6 | TGTGCCAGCAGCTTGGTAGGACGGGAGGGGGACGAGCAGTACTTC | CASSLVGREGDEQYF
. | TRBJ1-6 | . | TRBV11-2 | TGTGCCAGCAGCGTACCCAATTCACCCCTCCACTTT | CASSVPNSPLHF
. | TRBJ1-6 | . | TRBV21-1 | TGTGCCAGCAGCAAATCGGGGCTGAATTCACCCCTCCACTTT | CASSKSGLNSPLHF
. | TRBJ1-1 | . | TRBV11-2 | TGTGCCAGCAGCTTAGATCGACGGGGGAGTGAAGCTTTCTTT | CASSLDRRGSEAFF
. | TRBJ1-5 | . | TRBV4-2 | TGTGCCAGCCGAAAACAGGGATATAGCAATCAGCCCCAGCATTTT | CASRKQGYSNQPQHF
few | TRBJ2-1 | . | TRBV10-3 | TGTGCCATCAGTGGGCAGCTTGGGACCTACAATGAGCAGTTCTTC | CAISGQLGTYNEQFF
. | TRBJ2-4 | . | TRBV21-1 | TGTGCCAGCAGCAAAGCAGGGATATGGGCCAAAAACATTCAGTACTTC | CASSKAGIWAKNIQYF
. | TRBJ1-2 | TRBD1 | TRBV29-1 | TGCAGCGTTGGGTCGGGACAGGGGAACTATGGCTACACCTTC | CSVGSGQGNYGYTF
. | TRBJ2-5 | . | TRBV10-2 | TGCGCCAGCAGTGACCAGGGGGAGGCAGGGTTGGGCGAGACCCAGTACTTC | CASSDQGEAGLGETQYF
. | TRBJ1-6 | . | TRBV19 | TGTGCCAGTAGGAGTAATTCACCCCTCCACTTT | CASRSNSPLHF
few | TRBJ2-7 | . | TRBV2 | TGTGCCAGCAGTGGGGCCTACGAGCAGTACTTC | CASSGAYEQYF
once | TRBJ1-2 | TRBD1 | TRBV12-3/TRBV12-4 | TGTGCCAGCAGTCCGACAGGGGGCTATGGCTACACCTTC | CASSPTGGYGYTF
. | TRBJ2-6 | . | TRBV30 | TGTGCCTGGACCCCCAGGGGCAGGGGTGGCTTTGGGGCCAACGTCCTGACTTTC | CAWTPRGRGGFGANVLTF